These T cell receptor beta chains were read from a single sample in a study of PD-1 blockade in classical Hodgkin lymphoma. TCRdb keeps only in-frame clones here, not all; method: immunoSEQ multiplex PCR. The sample comprises about 100,000 clones, roughly nine tenths of which are singletons, and just under 20% rests with the top ten. Source: peripheral blood mononuclear cells (PBMCs), taken before the second cycle of nivolumab. The receptors shown here come from a human donor with classical Hodgkin lymphoma. The CDR3 runs from the conserved cysteine through the conserved F or W. A D gene is named only where the DNA matches it firmly. Part of the rows lack a size; the others show once, few, many or a class for expanded clones.

cdr3_nt	cdr3_aa	v_call	j_call	d_call	clone_size
TGTGCCTGGAGTGCGGCGGGAGGGATCGGTGAGCAGTTCTTC	CAWSAAGGIGEQFF	TRBV30	TRBJ2-1	TRBD2	NA
TGCGCCAGCAGCCAAGATGAGGGGACAGGTATAGAAAAACTGTTTTTT	CASSQDEGTGIEKLFF	TRBV4-1	TRBJ1-4	TRBD1	NA
TGTGCCAGCAGCCCGGGCGTAGAGGTCCCAGAGCAGTACTTC	CASSPGVEVPEQYF	TRBV11-1	TRBJ2-7	NA	NA
TGCGCCAGCAGCTTGGGACAGAGCTCCTACAATGAGCAGTTCTTC	CASSLGQSSYNEQFF	TRBV5-1	TRBJ2-1	NA	NA
TGTGCCAGCAGTCTAAGTTTGGGGAACACTGAAGCTTTCTTT	CASSLSLGNTEAFF	TRBV28	TRBJ1-1	NA	NA
TGTGCCAGCAGTCTACAGGGGGAAGATACGCAGTATTTT	CASSLQGEDTQYF	TRBV27	TRBJ2-3	TRBD1	NA
TGTGCCAGCAGCTCCCAAGGACTAGCTCTCGGTGAGCAGTTCTTC	CASSSQGLALGEQFF	TRBV5-4	TRBJ2-1	TRBD2	NA
TGTGCCACCAGCAGAGATCCCCCAGCGGGAGCCGCGGATACGCAGTATTTT	CATSRDPPAGAADTQYF	TRBV15	TRBJ2-3	TRBD2	once
TGTGCCAGCAGCGAGGGACAGCACTATGGCTACACCTTC	CASSEGQHYGYTF	TRBV9	TRBJ1-2	TRBD1	NA
TGTGCCAGCAGCTTGGAGGGACACCCTAGCACAGATACGCAGTATTTT	CASSLEGHPSTDTQYF	TRBV5-4	TRBJ2-3	NA	NA
TGTGCCAGCAGAGATGCTAGCGGGAAAGAGACCCAGTACTTC	CASRDASGKETQYF	TRBV21-1	TRBJ2-5	NA	NA
TGTGCCAGCAGTTTGAACGAGCAGTACTTC	CASSLNEQYF	TRBV28	TRBJ2-7	NA	few
TGTGCCAGCAGTGAAGCCACCCTCCGGGACGAGCAGTACTTC	CASSEATLRDEQYF	TRBV2	TRBJ2-7	NA	NA
TGTGCCAGCAGATCCAACAATCAGCCCCAGCATTTT	CASRSNNQPQHF	TRBV6-6	TRBJ1-5	NA	NA
TGTGCCACCAGCAGAGTGCAGGTCTATGGCTACACCTTC	CATSRVQVYGYTF	TRBV15	TRBJ1-2	NA	NA
TGTGCCATCAGTGAGTCACAGTCCCTTGGGGCCGGGGAGCTGTTTTTT	CAISESQSLGAGELFF	TRBV10-3	TRBJ2-2	NA	NA
TGTGCCAGCAGTTCAGGTCTATGGGAGACCCAGTACTTC	CASSSGLWETQYF	TRBV6-5	TRBJ2-5	NA	NA
TGCGCCAGCAGCCAAGAGGGACTAGCGGGAGTGGTAGATACGCAGTATTTT	CASSQEGLAGVVDTQYF	TRBV4-3	TRBJ2-3	TRBD2	once
TGTGCCAGCAGTGAAGTCCCAGGGGGCGGCACAGATACGCAGTATTTT	CASSEVPGGGTDTQYF	TRBV6-1	TRBJ2-3	TRBD1	few
TGTGCCAGCAGAGAGGGGGGAGCCAAAAACATTCAGTACTTC	CASREGGAKNIQYF	TRBV27	TRBJ2-4	NA	NA
TGTGCCAGCAGCTTAGCCAGGGGAAACACCATATATTTT	CASSLARGNTIYF	TRBV11-2	TRBJ1-3	NA	NA
TGTGCCAGCAGCTTTTACCTTGGACTAGCGGGACAAGAGACCCAGTACTTC	CASSFYLGLAGQETQYF	TRBV7-9	TRBJ2-5	TRBD2	NA
TGTGCCAGTAGTATAGGGACCAAGGATACGCAGTATTTT	CASSIGTKDTQYF	TRBV19	TRBJ2-3	NA	NA
TGTGCCAGCAGCGTTGGGGATCCGGGGGCCGGAAACACCATATATTTT	CASSVGDPGAGNTIYF	TRBV7-2	TRBJ1-3	NA	NA
TGTGCCAGCTCACCAAGGACGCTGAGCTCTGGAAACACCATATATTTT	CASSPRTLSSGNTIYF	TRBV18	TRBJ1-3	NA	NA